The 5 T cell receptor beta chains below were found in one sample sequenced in a study of blood T cell repertoires in COVID-19. Profiled with immunoSEQ multiplex PCR; TCRdb holds only in-frame clones, not every one. The sample carries 40,000 to 50,000 clones, 80% to 90% recorded once. Sequenced material: peripheral blood. These receptor sequences come from a human donor in a cohort sampled during active COVID-19.

The chain uses TRBV27 and TRBJ2-7; tentatively, D is TRBD1 (5 bases). Deletions cut 0 bases from V and 5 bases from J, with 14 bases between. CDR1 MNHEY and CDR2 SMNVEV come from the germline V gene (reference sequence). The CDR3 spans 15 residues. This CDR3 is CASSLSGAPWDEQYF. CDR3 nucleotides: TGTGCCAGCAGTTTATCAGGGGCCCCTTGGGACGAGCAGTACTTC.

This rearrangement joins TRBV19 to TRBJ1-2; D might be TRBD1 (5 bases). The ends were cut back, 3 bases at V and 5 bases at J, with 13 bases in the middle. The CDR3 runs to 14 residues. Germline CDR1 reads LNHDA; CDR2 reads SQIVND (reference sequence). The CDR3 reads CASSIGGNVYGYTF. The CDR3 coding sequence is TGTGCCAGTAGTATCGGGGGGAATGTGTATGGCTACACCTTC.

The J gene is TRBJ2-4, the V gene TRBV27; 7 bases align to TRBD2. Germline CDR1 and CDR2: MNHEY and SMNVEV (reference sequence). CDR3 length: 15 residues. J lost 4 bases, V lost 2 bases, and 5 bases had no gene match. CDR3 nucleotide sequence: TGTGCCAGCAGTTTACTAGCGGAACCTAAAAACATTCAGTACTTC. This gives the protein CASSLLAEPKNIQYF.

The CDR3 reads CASSPFSSEAFF. CDR3 sequence (DNA): TGTGCCAGCTCACCCTTCTCTTCTGAAGCTTTCTTT. The rearrangement links TRBV18 to TRBJ1-1; D unresolved. The CDR3 is made up of 12 amino acids. The V end lost 3 bases, the J end lost 6 bases, and 8 bases lay between the germline ends. Germline V gene lookup returns CDR1 KGHSH and CDR2 LQKENI.

The genes are TRBV5-1 and TRBJ1-1; D uncertain. Trimming cost V 2 bases and J 0 bases, with 5 bases left between them. There are 13 residues in the CDR3. Per germline, CDR1 SGHRS and CDR2 YFSETQ. The CDR3 sequence: CASSFEMNTEAFF. CDR3 DNA sequence: TGCGCCAGCAGCTTCGAGATGAACACTGAAGCTTTCTTT.